This TCR beta chain is drawn from a study of cytomegalovirus exposure and HLA in healthy donors (TCRdb year 2017). Some background on the complete study: An earlier analysis of several hundred of the donors reported more than 250 Gb of sequence data and about 100 million unique TCR beta sequences from roughly 200 million T cells. Around 300 gigabases of sequencing data and tens of millions of unique TCR sequences were included in an early release covering roughly 700 HLA-typed donors. Of the roughly 430 genotyped donors, about 84% fell in the genetic ancestry cluster associated with self-reported Caucasian donors. The study aimed to test whether signatures of past pathogen exposure could be identified by cataloging public T cell receptors. Using immunosequencing, the study profiled T cell repertoires from 640 or so subjects and related those repertoires to cytomegalovirus serostatus. A separate validation cohort of 100 to 150 different subjects was used in addition to the approximately 700-subject first cohort. High-throughput TCR immunosequencing, statistical association of individual TCRs with disease status, and machine learning were combined to predict cytomegalovirus infection status. A later analysis re-analyzed previously published TCR beta repertoires from approximately 670 donors and added high-resolution HLA genotyping to study TCR occurrence patterns. In the later analysis, no new phenotypic data were used to find candidate immune exposures; instead, reliance was placed on TCR beta sequences and their occurrence across donors. In an earlier analysis of 587 of the donors, high-throughput TCR beta sequencing was used to judge whether each TCR beta V gene segment behaved as functional or pseudogenic. Donor age, sex, ethnicity and CMV serostatus were collected together with the repertoire data. A later genetic analysis used genome-wide SNP genotypes for about three fifths of the 666 donors, treating that subset as a discovery cohort. Every repertoire in the discovery cohort had been generated on one and the same sequencing platform. HLA typing covered class I and class II loci at four-digit resolution. Typing coverage differed by locus: A, B, C, DRB1 and DQB1 were typed in roughly 629-640 donors, DQA1 in roughly 500, DPA1 in around 600, and DPB1 in 450 to 490. Five DR-DQ haplotypes were treated as single units for association and clustering because of strong linkage in the cohort. Among roughly 400 genotyped donors of the cohort, an average of around 240,000 unique TCR beta nucleotide sequences were sequenced per donor, about a sixth of them non-productive.

Only one count was recorded for this clone. Its cognate antigen has yet to be identified. No base-level quality is on record; no much larger clone is a single base apart. What the study reported, not specific to this receptor: In a later analysis, TCR association rates were found to vary across HLA loci, with the most associated TCRs seen for DRB1 alleles and the fewest for HLA-C alleles. A cluster of highly shared sequence variants was judged likely to represent a technical artifact of the sequencing pipeline. The 87-base-pair reads could not distinguish some IMGT-functional V segments, including TRBV6-2 and TRBV6-3, so those segments were excluded. It was suggested by the authors that the approach could potentially be generalized to other disease states and immunological phenotypes. In a later analysis, HLA-associated TCR beta chains were found to be more clonally expanded and to have lower generation probabilities than equally common non-associated chains. Most TCR sequences were seen in very few donors, while some public TCRs were found in many individuals. At a false discovery rate of 0.05, a later analysis linked under 20,000 TCR beta sequences to specific HLA alleles. In both the original and validation cohorts, the classifier was reported to diagnose cytomegalovirus status with high specificity and sensitivity. Some 15 rarely observed V segments, including chromosome 9 orphons, were excluded from the earlier analysis of some 590 of the donors because counts were too low. Correlated functional status among segregating V segments might be attributable to linkage disequilibrium, but an unknown experimental factor could not be ruled out. A later genetic analysis reported fewer N-insertions in productive TCRs among donors in an Asian-associated ancestry cluster than the approximately 700-donor mean. Because some donors lacked HLA typing at each locus, the association tests relied only on the typed subset. Three of the identified cytomegalovirus-associated TCR beta chains were confirmed in vitro to be specific for cytomegalovirus antigens. The only immune exposure information available for the cohort was CMV serostatus. A later genetic analysis associated a missense DCLRE1C variant with V-gene and J-gene trimming of TCR beta chains, and an independent cohort replicated the association. The cohort was sequenced for TCR beta chains only, and without alpha or paired-chain data the features that could be detected were limited. A further reported finding was that TCR beta sequences accurately predicted the HLA-A and HLA-B alleles for most subjects in the first cohort. A later analysis found that most CMV-associated TCR beta chains appeared HLA-restricted, with HLA associations seemingly driven largely by CMV exposure. In an earlier analysis of roughly 500 of the donors, most TCR beta V segments appeared in productive rearrangements about 87% or about 30% of the time, broadly matching IMGT annotations. A later analysis reported that several top co-occurrence clusters appeared linked to parvovirus B19, influenza, CMV and Epstein-Barr virus. The study gave a list of more than 150 TCR beta chains associated with cytomegalovirus. When HLA alleles, especially DR and DQ, strongly co-occurred, TCR associations were difficult to assign to individual alleles. Presence/absence analyses assumed roughly uniform sequencing depth across donors, an assumption that may not hold.

Trimming takes 9 bases off V and 1 base off J; junction bases not matched to a gene: 6. CDR1 and CDR2 are drawn from the germline V gene (reference sequence): LNHDA, SQIVND. The CDR3 measures 15 amino acids from cysteine to phenylalanine. Here the CDR3 DNA is all that survives: 45 bases in frame from base 1. Preparation of the library involved the immunoSEQ multiplex PCR assay. The multiplex PCR relied on a mix of 60 forward primers for TCR Vbeta segments and 13 reverse primers for TCR Jbeta segments. A multiplex PCR assay on genomic DNA amplified the CDR3 region of rearranged TCR beta genes. The amplified TCR beta libraries were sequenced on the Illumina HiSeq System as 87-base-pair reads. On the authors' methods: A later analysis tallied tens of millions of unique TCR beta chains across the 640 or so repertoires, and approximately 12 million of those chains were shared by two or more donors. A nearest-neighbor algorithm error-corrected the raw reads and collapsed the reads into unique sequences, merging closely related sequences to remove PCR and sequencing errors. CDR3 sequences were aligned to IMGT reference sequences to assign V, D and J gene segments. For a sequence to be retained, a match of at least six nucleotides to both a V gene segment and a J gene segment was required. A rearrangement was called productive if the CDR3 had no stop codons and remained in frame with V and J, and every other rearrangement was called non-productive. CDR3 was defined by IMGT convention, running from the second conserved V-encoded cysteine to the conserved J-encoded phenylalanine. The earlier analysis of 450 to 750 of the donors excluded any sequence lacking an unambiguous match to a single V gene segment. An earlier analysis of approximately 590 of the donors classified V segments as functional when productive rearrangements were above 56.7% and as segregating when the standard deviation between donors was above 5%. A statistical classification framework was built for diagnosing cytomegalovirus status from the catalog of TCR beta chain sequences. A later analysis assigned V and J genes by comparing TCR nucleotide sequences with IMGT/GENE-DB human TR gene sequences. The TCRdist pipeline was used in a later analysis to assign CDR3 sequences and most-parsimonious VDJ recombination scenarios. A later analysis defined each TCR beta chain by its CDR3 amino acid sequence plus V-gene family, and excluded reads lacking a unique V-gene family. As a way to deal with suspected cross-contamination and a sequencing artifact, a later analysis dropped over 550 nucleotide sequences that were highly shared and had low generation probability. For each public chain, a later analysis derived a clonal expansion index from normalized ranks of inferred template counts within each repertoire. In a later analysis, generation probabilities were computed with a VDJ recombination model fitted to out-of-frame rearrangements, and the resulting probabilities were checked against IGoR. In a later analysis, TCR-TCR, TCR-HLA and TCR-CMV co-occurrence was scored with hypergeometric tests, and a repertoire-size bias correction was applied to TCR pairs. In a later analysis, false discovery rates were estimated by permuting HLA or CMV assignments 20 times. In a later analysis, co-occurring TCRs were grouped with DBSCAN, and TCRdist sequence similarity was added when clustering was performed within HLA-allele-positive subsets. Co-occurrence clustering excluded repertoires with fewer than 30,000 or more than 120,000 public chains, plus five with anomalous nucleotide sharing. Not all clones reach the TCRdb copy of this immuneACCESS table, which keeps in-frame sequences only. Checked studies attribute under half of the gap to unresolved V genes and leave the rest unexplained. V and J calls plus clone size are reproduced from that table; the DNA served to infer D and trimming. The sample table shows about 200,000 clones, and around 79% are seen once. Around 0.42% of the sample comes from the top ten.

The cohort consisted of some 730 healthy bone marrow donors. At the time of sampling, every cohort member was nominally healthy, though immune exposures that went unrecorded were likely present. The donor was CMV seropositive and belonged to the group of 250 to 300 seropositive cohort members. Each donor provided a peripheral blood sample, and peripheral blood mononuclear cells were used for TCR beta sequencing. The Qiagen DNeasy Blood Extraction Kit was used to extract genomic DNA from the blood cell samples. The TCR originated in a male donor in good health and CMV-seropositive. The specimen sequenced was PBMCs. The chain links TRBV19 with TRBJ2-1, with 10 bases aligning to TRBD2. In nucleotide form, the sequence is TGTGCCAGCGAGACTAGCGGGCATTCCTACAATGAGCAGTTCTTC. This encodes CASETSGHSYNEQFF.